Shown below are 32 T cell receptor beta chains from a single sample sequenced in a study of blood T cells in healthy people across ages. Alongside a J-beta primer mix, a sample-barcoded 5' primer served in a second PCR lasting roughly 7 to 12 cycles. TCRdb reanalysed the 5' RACE reads using MiXCR and keeps one entry per CDR3 protein. The table records around 1,000,000 distinct CDR3 sequences, less than 25% of them present only once. The sample was also reused in another study, on T cells of mothers and their children.

Source material: blood. The receptors shown here come from a girl aged 2 to 10 in good health.

This chain joins TRBV4-1 and TRBJ2-1; the D gene could be TRBD1 or TRBD2 (5 bases each). V lost 1 base, J lost 1 base, and 8 bases lay in between. Germline assignment: CDR1 MGHRA and CDR2 YSYEKL. The length of the CDR3 is 15 residues. Written as DNA, the CDR3 is TGCGCCAGCAGCCAAGTGGGGGAATCCTACAATGAGCAGTTCTTC. This codes for CASSQVGESYNEQFF.

The chain carries TRBV20-1 and TRBJ1-5, with a tentative D call TRBD1 (5 bases). Trimming took 5 bases from V and 6 from J, leaving 11 bases between them. Germline loops: CDR1 DFQATT, CDR2 SNEGSKA (reference sequence). The CDR3 has 12 residues. The CDR3 nucleotides are TGCAGTGCTGCTGATGGGGGTCAGCCCCAGCATTTT. This codes for CSAADGGQPQHF.

This clonotype appeared a few times. The chain combines TRBV3-1 with TRBJ2-7; 10 bases line up with TRBD2. Germline trimming cut 3 bases from V and 6 bases from J; bases unmatched to any gene: 8. The CDR3 is 15 residues long. Looked up from germline, CDR1 is LGHDT and CDR2 is YNNKEL (reference sequence). DNA of the CDR3: TGTGCCAGCAGCCAGCTAGCGGGAGATGGGATCGAGCAGTACTTC. Translating it yields CASSQLAGDGIEQYF.

The chain is built from TRBV28 and TRBJ1-1; the match to TRBD1 covers 7 bases. The junction had 12 bases not matched to a gene; V was cut back by 5 bases and J by 0 bases. Germline loops: CDR1 MDHEN, CDR2 SYDVKM. This CDR3 has 17 amino acids. The CDR3 here is CASSNHRDRGLNTEAFF. CDR3 nucleotides: TGTGCCAGCAGTAACCACCGGGACAGAGGCTTGAACACTGAAGCTTTCTTT.

The gene calls are TRBV29-1 and TRBJ2-7; 10 bases line up with TRBD1. With V trimmed by 6 bases and J by 7 bases, 9 bases remained unmatched. This CDR3 comprises 13 residues. Germline loops: CDR1 SQVTM, CDR2 ANQGSEA. The CDR3 is CSVAGQGVKEQYF. The DNA for the CDR3 is TGCAGCGTCGCCGGACAGGGGGTTAAAGAGCAGTACTTC.

The chain couples TRBV6-5 to TRBJ2-7, with 7 bases lining up with TRBD1. V shed 5 bases and J 2 bases; nucleotides not matched to a gene: 3. The CDR3 totals 13 residues. Germline CDR1 reads MNHEY; CDR2 reads SVGAGI. The CDR3 is CASSRGPPYEQYF. The CDR3 DNA reads TGTGCCAGCAGTAGGGGGCCCCCCTACGAGCAGTACTTC.

The chain uses TRBV5-1 and TRBJ2-1; 8 nucleotides agree with TRBD2. The CDR3 runs to 15 residues. The germline gives CDR1 SGHRS, CDR2 YFSETQ. Germline trimming cut 0 bases from V and 9 bases from J; bases unmatched to any gene: 8. CDR3 DNA sequence: TGCGCCAGCAGCTTGGGACGGGAGGGCCCCCGTGAGCAGTTCTTC. Its protein is CASSLGREGPREQFF.

There are many counts of this clonotype. The CDR3 DNA is TGCAGCGTTGTAGGGACGGACTACGAGCAGTACTTC. This encodes CSVVGTDYEQYF. The chain carries TRBV29-1 and TRBJ2-7; TRBD1 or TRBD2 may be the D gene (5 bases each). The germline V gene encodes CDR1 SQVTM and CDR2 ANQGSEA. V was shortened by 4 bases and J by 3 bases, with 10 bases between the two germline ends. The CDR3 is made up of 12 amino acids.

This clonotype was observed a few times. The chain joins TRBV11-2 to TRBJ2-1, with a possible D match to TRBD2 (6 bases). CDR1 and CDR2 (germline): SGHAT, FQNNGV. This CDR3 contains 13 residues. V gave up 6 bases and J gave up 10 bases, with 16 bases separating them. The CDR3 spells CASRSSAGREQFF. In DNA form, the CDR3 reads TGTGCCAGCAGATCCTCCGCGGGAAGGGAGCAGTTCTTC.

This chain joins TRBV20-1 and TRBJ1-1, with D possibly matching TRBD1 (5 bases). V shed 5 bases and J shed 0 bases, with 19 bases lying between them. CDR1 and CDR2 from the germline V gene are DFQATT and SNEGSKA (reference sequence). This CDR3 region has 16 residues. CDR3 loop: CSAPHRGEVVNTEAFF. In DNA form, the CDR3 reads TGCAGTGCTCCCCACCGGGGGGAGGTGGTGAACACTGAAGCTTTCTTT.

This clonotype was detected only a few times. The chain joins TRBV7-6 to TRBJ2-1, with 11 positions matching TRBD1. This CDR3 region has 17 residues. Germline loops: CDR1 SGHVS, CDR2 FNYEAQ. The V gene end was trimmed by 5 bases and the J gene end by 3 bases; junction bases not matched to a gene: 9. The CDR3 is CASSPRGGTGGYNEQFF. CDR3 nucleotide sequence: TGTGCCAGCAGCCCGAGGGGGGGGACAGGGGGCTACAATGAGCAGTTCTTC.

The chain couples TRBV9 to TRBJ2-7, with D possibly being TRBD1 (6 bases). V shed 4 bases and J shed 5 bases, with 13 bases lying between them. Germline V gene lookup returns CDR1 SGDLS and CDR2 YYNGEE. The CDR3 runs to 13 residues. CDR3 in DNA: TGTGCCAGCAGCCCCCAGGACAGCCACGAGCAGTACTTC. The encoded protein is CASSPQDSHEQYF.

This clonotype appeared a few times. This chain links TRBV11-2 with TRBJ1-1; D is unresolved. The germline gives CDR1 SGHAT, CDR2 FQNNGV. Trimming pared 3 bases from V and 5 bases from J, leaving 22 bases between. The CDR3 runs to 17 residues. The CDR3 loop is CASSLLRGSPIVTEAFF. CDR3 nucleotide sequence: TGTGCCAGCAGCTTGCTTCGGGGAAGCCCAATCGTTACTGAAGCTTTCTTT.

The sample holds a few counts of this clonotype. V gene TRBV6-1 combines with J gene TRBJ2-5, with D possibly TRBD2 on 5 matching bases. Trimming left V 1 base short and J 1 base short, with 13 bases between. The CDR3 runs 16 residues. The germline V gene encodes CDR1 MNHNS and CDR2 SASEGT. In nucleotides, the CDR3 is TGTGCCAGCAGTGAAGACGGGCTAGCACCCCAAGAGACCCAGTACTTC. Its translation is CASSEDGLAPQETQYF.

The table lists this clonotype with a few counts. The rearrangement links TRBV29-1 to TRBJ1-2; D gene ambiguous. Germline loops: CDR1 SQVTM, CDR2 ANQGSEA. The CDR3 covers 12 residues. Trimming removed 4 bases at V and 6 bases at J, with 12 bases between. CDR3 sequence: CSVGAVIHGYTF. The CDR3 DNA reads as TGCAGCGTTGGAGCGGTAATACATGGCTACACCTTC.

The V and J genes are TRBV5-6 and TRBJ2-1; D uncertain. The V and J ends lost 0 bases and 2 bases respectively, with 15 bases between them. The germline V gene has CDR1 SGHDT and CDR2 YYEEEE. The CDR3 extends over 17 amino acids. In DNA, the CDR3 is TGTGCCAGCAGCTTGGTCGCACGACTCAACGCCTACAATGAGCAGTTCTTC. Protein sequence: CASSLVARLNAYNEQFF.

V is TRBV9 and J is TRBJ2-5; no reliable D call. The J call may not be correct, given that the DNA end is closer to TRBJ2-1. From germline, CDR1 is SGDLS and CDR2 YYNGEE. The CDR3 sequence is 14 residues long. This CDR3 is CASSVDLGGIEQFF. CDR3 DNA: TGTGCCAGCAGCGTAGATTTGGGTGGCATTGAGCAGTTCTTC.

This clonotype appeared a few times. The V call is TRBV10-3, the J call TRBJ2-7; 7 bases align to TRBD1. The germline gives CDR1 ENHRY, CDR2 SYGVKD. The V segment lost 10 bases and the J segment 6 bases; nucleotides outside the gene matches: 9. The CDR3 extends over 12 amino acids. CDR3: CATRDRVREQYF. CDR3 sequence (DNA): TGTGCCACCCGTGACAGGGTTCGCGAGCAGTACTTC.

The rearrangement links TRBV7-9 to TRBJ1-1, with D unresolved. The germline V gene encodes CDR1 SEHNR and CDR2 FQNEAQ (reference sequence). The V gene lost 7 bases and the J gene lost 7 bases, with 10 bases spanning the gap. The CDR3 has 11 residues. CDR3 loop: CASTNRGEAFF. The CDR3 DNA reads TGTGCCAGCACGAACCGCGGTGAAGCTTTCTTT.

This clonotype was seen only a few times. The chain carries TRBV6-2 or TRBV6-3 and TRBJ1-1; D perhaps matches TRBD1 (5 bases). This CDR3 contains 13 residues. V was trimmed by 7 bases and J by 2 bases, leaving 11 bases between them. Per the germline V gene, CDR1 is MNHEY and CDR2 is SVGEGT. CDR3 coding DNA: TGTGCCAGCAAAGTGACAGAAAACACTGAAGCTTTCTTT. This gives the protein CASKVTENTEAFF.

This clonotype appeared a few times. V gene TRBV29-1 combines with J gene TRBJ2-7; TRBD2 aligns across 8 bases. CDR3 length equals 15 residues. Germline values: CDR1 SQVTM, CDR2 ANQGSEA. V lost 7 bases and J lost 1; bases outside the gene matches: 12. In DNA, the CDR3 is TGCAGCGCTGCCCCCCGACTAGCGTCGTCCTACGAGCAGTACTTC. Protein sequence: CSAAPRLASSYEQYF.

This chain links TRBV7-2 with TRBJ2-5; 9 bases map to TRBD1. The better agreement between TRBJ2-7 and the DNA end casts doubt on the J call. The CDR3 covers 14 residues. Germline CDR1 reads SGHTA; CDR2 reads FQGNSA. The CDR3 nucleotides read TGTGCCAGCACCCTATCGACAGGGGGCTACGAGCAGTACTTC. Encoded protein: CASTLSTGGYEQYF.

The V and J genes are TRBV29-1 and TRBJ2-5; TRBD1 agrees at 7 bases. This CDR3 has 12 residues. Germline assignment: CDR1 SQVTM and CDR2 ANQGSEA. Unmatched junction bases numbered 5, after V lost 5 bases and J lost 5 bases. For the CDR3, the DNA is TGCAGCGTTCGACAGGGACGCGAGACCCAGTACTTC. Amino acids: CSVRQGRETQYF.

This clonotype has more than one count but fewer than ten. The chain links TRBV6-5 to TRBJ2-1; D perhaps matches TRBD2 (6 bases). Germline V CDR1 and CDR2: MNHEY, SVGAGI. CDR3 length: 17 residues. V lost 0 bases to trimming and J lost 2 bases, with 14 bases between them. This CDR3 is CASSYSLTGETYNEQFF. In DNA form, the CDR3 reads TGTGCCAGCAGTTACTCACTAACGGGGGAAACCTACAATGAGCAGTTCTTC.

V gene TRBV10-3 combines with J gene TRBJ2-7, with 8 bases fitting TRBD1. This CDR3 has 14 amino acids. Germline V CDR1 and CDR2: ENHRY, SYGVKD. J gave up 4 bases and V 6 bases, and 8 bases lay outside the gene matches. CDR3 region: CAIRTGTGEYEQYF. The CDR3 region has the DNA TGTGCCATCAGGACCGGGACAGGAGAGTACGAGCAGTACTTC.

This clonotype was seen a handful of times. The chain has TRBV9 and TRBJ2-3, with D maybe TRBD1 (6 bases). Germline lookup yields CDR1 SGDLS and CDR2 YYNGEE. The CDR3 totals 16 residues. V lost 0 bases, J lost 9 bases, and 20 bases lay in between. The CDR3 protein is CASSVALPGVTGTQYF. DNA for the CDR3: TGTGCCAGCAGCGTAGCTCTGCCAGGGGTAACAGGAACGCAGTATTTT.

The chain is built from TRBV18 and TRBJ2-3, with 9 bases identical to TRBD2. In germline, CDR1 is KGHSH, CDR2 LQKENI. This CDR3 is 15 amino acids long. Trimming took 2 bases from V and 8 from J; bases not matched to a gene: 8. CDR3 loop: CASSPGLAGSPTQYF. The CDR3 coding sequence is TGTGCCAGCTCACCAGGGCTAGCGGGGAGCCCTACGCAGTATTTT.

This clonotype was seen a few times. The V and J genes are TRBV2 and TRBJ2-7; possibly TRBD2 for D (6 bases). V was cut by 5 bases and J by 2 bases, with 13 bases left in between. Germline V gene data show CDR1 as SNHLY and CDR2 as FYNNEI. There are 14 residues in the CDR3. DNA for the CDR3: TGTGCCAGCAGTTCTAGCGCGTATGCCTACGAGCAGTACTTC. It codes for CASSSSAYAYEQYF.

The chain links TRBV20-1 to TRBJ2-5; 13 bases fit TRBD2. Per germline, CDR1 DFQATT and CDR2 SNEGSKA (reference sequence). V lost 7 bases, J lost 11 bases, and 10 bases stayed unmatched. The CDR3 loop spans 13 amino acids. CDR3 coding DNA: TGCAGTGTTATACTAGCGGGAGGGCGGGAGCAGTACTTC. As protein: CSVILAGGREQYF.

This clonotype was recorded a few times. V is TRBV10-3 and J is TRBJ1-1, with unresolved D. Germline V gene data show CDR1 as ENHRY and CDR2 as SYGVKD. The CDR3 is 13 residues long. The V end was cut by 7 bases, the J end by 11 bases, with 20 bases between. The CDR3 coding sequence is TGTGCCATCACCAATGGACCGGGTGACCGGGCTTTCTTT. Residues: CAITNGPGDRAFF.

J is TRBJ2-5 and V is TRBV28; D is perhaps TRBD1 (5 bases). Germline CDR1 MDHEN, CDR2 SYDVKM. The CDR3 runs to 16 residues. With 4 bases removed from V and 5 bases from J, the gap between germline ends came to 20 bases. Here the CDR3 DNA reads TGTGCCAGCAGTTCCCATGGGGCACACCTGGGGGAGACCCAGTACTTC. It yields the protein CASSSHGAHLGETQYF.

This clonotype was found a few times. V gene TRBV5-6 combines with J gene TRBJ2-2, with unresolved D. The CDR3 has 12 residues. The V gene's germline CDR1 is SGHDT and CDR2 YYEEEE. Between the trimmed V and J ends, which lost 2 bases and 7 bases, there was a span of 6 bases. The CDR3 nucleotides are TGTGCCAGCAGCTTTGCCTTCGGGGAGCTGTTTTTT. Protein product: CASSFAFGELFF.